The sequence of this T cell receptor beta chain was determined in a study of blood T cells in healthy people across ages. This CDR3 is built from 18 residues. With 5 bases clipped from V and 0 bases from J, the junction kept 7 bases outside the gene matches. Germline V gene data show CDR1 as SGHTA and CDR2 as FQGNSA. Study-wide results and caveats: Diversity estimates drawn from one million T cells were deemed underestimates.

Notes on this clonotype: What it binds is not known.

A second PCR of roughly 7 to 11 cycles used a sample-barcoded 5' primer and a J-beta primer mix. TCRdb redid the calling of the 5' RACE reads with MiXCR, one entry per CDR3 protein. This sample carries roughly 1.5 million distinct CDR3 sequences, approximately 42% of them seen once, and the ten largest clones take 4%. V gene TRBV7-2 combines with J gene TRBJ2-1, with 13 bases identical to TRBD2. The sample taken for sequencing was blood. The TCR comes from a woman aged 18-29 years in good health. This CDR3 reads CASSPPTSGGASYNEQFF. DNA for the CDR3: TGTGCCAGCAGCCCCCCTACTAGCGGGGGGGCCTCCTACAATGAGCAGTTCTTC.